The 8 T cell receptor beta chains in this list originate from one sample, sequenced in a study of cytomegalovirus exposure and HLA in healthy donors. It was with 60 Vbeta and 13 Jbeta primers that the PCR ran. Profiling relied on immunoSEQ multiplex PCR, and the TCRdb table lists in-frame clones only, not all of them. The sample yields approximately 99,000 clones, 73% seen once. Input material: PBMCs. Receptor source: a man aged 40-49 years in good health and CMV-seronegative.

As regards this clone: Distinct nucleotide sequences in the sample also encode this CDR3. J is TRBJ1-2 and V is TRBV13; D remains ambiguous. Trimming took off 5 bases at V and 8 bases at J, with 15 bases between the two ends. The CDR3 extends over 13 amino acids. Germline CDR1 is PRHDT and CDR2 is FYEKMQ (reference sequence). CDR3 protein: CASSVREELGYTF. The CDR3, as DNA: TGTGCCAGCAGCGTCCGGGAGGAGTTGGGCTACACCTTC.

The rearrangement links TRBV4-2 to TRBJ1-5; D gene ambiguous. V lost 4 bases, J lost 0 bases, and 13 bases lay in between. The CDR3 has 16 residues. Germline CDR1 LGHNA, CDR2 YNFKEQ. The CDR3 DNA follows: TGTGCCAGCAGCCCCGAGGCGGAGCATAGCAATCAGCCCCAGCATTTT. Encoded protein: CASSPEAEHSNQPQHF.

This chain connects TRBV2 to TRBJ2-5; possible D gene TRBD1, 6 bases. With 6 bases removed from V and 7 bases from J, the gap between germline ends came to 9 bases. Germline assignment: CDR1 SNHLY and CDR2 FYNNEI. The CDR3 extends over 11 amino acids. CDR3 nucleotides: TGTGCCAGCAGGGGCAGGGGGACCCAGTACTTC. Translated, it gives CASRGRGTQYF.

CDR3 protein: CASRNSAGGGYTF. The CDR3 DNA reads as TGTGCCAGCAGAAACTCCGCAGGGGGTGGCTACACCTTC. This rearrangement joins TRBV6-4 to TRBJ1-2; 7 bases agree with TRBD1. The germline CDR1 and CDR2 sequences are MRHNA and SNTAGT. Trimming removed 6 bases from V and 7 bases from J; junction bases left unmatched: 8. The CDR3 is made up of 13 amino acids.

This clone was recorded many times. The CDR3 nucleotides read TGCGCCAGCAGCTTGGCCGGTTTTATAGCTGGGGCTGGCACTGAAGCTTTCTTT. Translation gives CASSLAGFIAGAGTEAFF. This sequence joins TRBV5-1 and TRBJ1-1; D perhaps matches TRBD1 (5 bases). Germline loops: CDR1 SGHRS, CDR2 YFSETQ. V was trimmed by 0 bases and J by 4 bases, leaving 22 bases between them. This CDR3 contains 18 residues.

The rearrangement joins TRBV6-5 to TRBJ2-7, with D hard to call. Trimming removed 7 bases from V and 0 bases from J, with 13 bases in between. This CDR3 contains 14 residues. Germline V gene data show CDR1 as MNHEY and CDR2 as SVGAGI. Written as DNA, the CDR3 is TGTGCCAGCACCGGATGGGCAGTCTCCTACGAGCAGTACTTC. It translates to CASTGWAVSYEQYF.

The chain joins TRBV7-2 to TRBJ2-7; D might be TRBD2 (5 bases). This CDR3 has 15 amino acids. Germline V gene lookup returns CDR1 SGHTA and CDR2 FQGNSA. Between the trimmed V and J ends, which lost 3 bases and 2 bases, there was a span of 14 bases. The CDR3 here is CASSLRSALAYEQYF. DNA of the CDR3: TGTGCCAGCAGCTTGCGGTCGGCACTAGCCTACGAGCAGTACTTC. Based on the CDR3 plus reference TRBV7-2 and TRBJ2-7, the full variable domain is GAGVSQSPSNKVTEKGKDVELRCDPISGHTALYWYRQSLGQGLEFLIYFQGNSAPDKSGLPSDRFSAERTGGSVSTLTIQRTQQEDSAVYLCASSLRSALAYEQYFGPGTRLTVT.

The chain has TRBV7-2 and TRBJ2-7, with 8 bases that match TRBD1. CDR1 SGHTA and CDR2 FQGNSA come from the germline V gene. With V trimmed by 5 bases and J by 9 bases, 12 bases remained unmatched. The CDR3 is 14 residues long. The DNA for the CDR3 is TGTGCCAGCAGCGCGGACAGGGACGGATCCAGGCAGTACTTC. It codes for CASSADRDGSRQYF.